This T cell receptor beta chain was captured by sequencing in a study of T cell changes during pregnancy in multiple sclerosis. The table came from immunoSEQ multiplex PCR; TCRdb's copy has only in-frame clones and leaves some out. In the table there are 100,000 or so clones, almost 95% of which are singletons. The CDR3 loop spans 18 amino acids. From germline, CDR1 is MNHEY and CDR2 SMNVEV (reference sequence). V lost 4 bases and J lost 6, with 28 bases in between. The sequencing used peripheral blood, collected before pregnancy. V and J are TRBV27 and TRBJ2-7, with D perhaps TRBD1 (6 bases). The sequence derives from a female donor with multiple sclerosis, enrolled in a pregnancy study. CDR3 DNA sequence: TGTGCCAGCAGTTCACATCTTGCTTCCAGGGGTCGAGAGGGCGAGCAGTACTTC. Amino acids: CASSSHLASRGREGEQYF.